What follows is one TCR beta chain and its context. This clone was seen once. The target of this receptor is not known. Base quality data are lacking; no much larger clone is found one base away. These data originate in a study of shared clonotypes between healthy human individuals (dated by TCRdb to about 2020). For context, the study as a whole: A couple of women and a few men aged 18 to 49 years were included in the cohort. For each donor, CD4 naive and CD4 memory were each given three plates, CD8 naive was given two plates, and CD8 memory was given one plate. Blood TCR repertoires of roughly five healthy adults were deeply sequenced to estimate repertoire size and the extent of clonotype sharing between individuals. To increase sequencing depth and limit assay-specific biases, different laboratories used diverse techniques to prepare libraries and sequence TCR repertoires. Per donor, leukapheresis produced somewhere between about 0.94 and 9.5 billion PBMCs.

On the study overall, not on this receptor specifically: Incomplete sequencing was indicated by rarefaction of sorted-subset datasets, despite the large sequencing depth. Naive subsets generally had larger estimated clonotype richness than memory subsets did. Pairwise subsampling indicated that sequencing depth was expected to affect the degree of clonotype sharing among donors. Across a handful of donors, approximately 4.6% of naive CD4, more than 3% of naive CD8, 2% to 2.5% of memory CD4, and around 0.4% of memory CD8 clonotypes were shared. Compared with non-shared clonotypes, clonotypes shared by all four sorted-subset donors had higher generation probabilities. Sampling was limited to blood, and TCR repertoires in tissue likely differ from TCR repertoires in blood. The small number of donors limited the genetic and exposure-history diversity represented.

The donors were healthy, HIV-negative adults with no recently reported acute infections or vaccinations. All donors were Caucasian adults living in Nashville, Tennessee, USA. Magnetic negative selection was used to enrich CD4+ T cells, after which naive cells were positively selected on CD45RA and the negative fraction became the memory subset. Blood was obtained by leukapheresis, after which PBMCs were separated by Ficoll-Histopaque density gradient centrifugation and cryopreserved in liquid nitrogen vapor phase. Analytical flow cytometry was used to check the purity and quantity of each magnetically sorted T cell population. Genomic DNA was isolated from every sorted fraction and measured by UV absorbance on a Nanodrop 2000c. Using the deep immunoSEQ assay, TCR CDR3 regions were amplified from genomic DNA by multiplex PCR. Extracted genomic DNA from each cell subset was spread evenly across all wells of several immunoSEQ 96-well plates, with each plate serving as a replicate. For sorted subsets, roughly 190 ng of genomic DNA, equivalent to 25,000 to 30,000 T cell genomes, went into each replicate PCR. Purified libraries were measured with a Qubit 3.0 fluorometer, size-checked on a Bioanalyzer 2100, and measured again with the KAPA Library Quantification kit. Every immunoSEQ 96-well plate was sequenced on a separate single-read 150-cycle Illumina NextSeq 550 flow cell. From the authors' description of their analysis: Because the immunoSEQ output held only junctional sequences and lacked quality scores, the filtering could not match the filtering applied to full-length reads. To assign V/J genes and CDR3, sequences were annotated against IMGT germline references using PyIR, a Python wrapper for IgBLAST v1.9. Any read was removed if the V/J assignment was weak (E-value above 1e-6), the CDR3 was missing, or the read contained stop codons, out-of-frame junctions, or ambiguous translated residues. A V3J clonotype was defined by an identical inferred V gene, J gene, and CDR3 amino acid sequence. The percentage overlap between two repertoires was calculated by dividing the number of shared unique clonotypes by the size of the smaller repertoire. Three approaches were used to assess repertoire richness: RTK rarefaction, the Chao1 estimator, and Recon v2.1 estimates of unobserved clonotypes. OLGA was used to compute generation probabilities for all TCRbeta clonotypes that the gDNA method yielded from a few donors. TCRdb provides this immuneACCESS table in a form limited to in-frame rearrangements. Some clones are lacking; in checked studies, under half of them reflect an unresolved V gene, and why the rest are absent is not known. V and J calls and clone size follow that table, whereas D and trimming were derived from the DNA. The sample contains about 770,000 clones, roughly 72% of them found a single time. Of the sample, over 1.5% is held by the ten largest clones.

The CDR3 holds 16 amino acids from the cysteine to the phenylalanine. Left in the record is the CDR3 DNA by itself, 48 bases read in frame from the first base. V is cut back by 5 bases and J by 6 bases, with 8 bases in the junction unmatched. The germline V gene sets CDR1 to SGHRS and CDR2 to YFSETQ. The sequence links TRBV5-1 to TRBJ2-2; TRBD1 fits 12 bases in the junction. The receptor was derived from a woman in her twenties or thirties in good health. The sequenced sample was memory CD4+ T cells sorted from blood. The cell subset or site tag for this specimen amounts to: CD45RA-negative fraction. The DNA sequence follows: TGCGCCAGCAGGCCGCCGGGACAGGGGGCGGCCGGGGAGCTGTTTTTT. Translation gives CASRPPGQGAAGELFF.